The 24 T cell receptor beta chains given below trace back to one sample, sequenced in a study of T cell repertoires in cytomegalovirus infection. TCRdb re-analysed the reads in MiXCR, keeping a single row per CDR3 protein. The sample gives approximately 300,000 distinct CDR3 sequences, roughly 28% of which show up once; roughly 20% is in the top ten. Antigen specificity for these receptors is unknown. The source material was cultured PBMCs, sampled from culture after CMV antigen stimulation. The receptors originated from a human donor in good health (CMV status not recorded). Some clones in this sample may be carry-over from other donors' samples.

This clonotype has more than one count but fewer than ten. The chain recombines TRBV5-1 with TRBJ2-1; D could derive from TRBD1 or TRBD2 (5 bases each). Between the trimmed V and J ends, which lost 3 bases and 6 bases, there was a span of 13 bases. In germline, CDR1 is SGHRS, CDR2 YFSETQ. The CDR3 contains 14 residues. CDR3 protein: CASSSRVGGNEQFF. The DNA for the CDR3 is TGCGCCAGCAGCTCGAGAGTTGGGGGCAATGAGCAGTTCTTC.

On this clonotype: This could be a read error, since a much larger clone is one nucleotide away. The rearrangement links TRBV4-2 to TRBJ1-1; possible D gene TRBD1, 5 bases. Germline V CDR1 and CDR2: LGHNA, YNFKEQ. CDR3 size: 14 residues. Trimming removed 0 bases from V and 1 base from J, with 6 bases in between. The CDR3 DNA is TGTGCCAGCAGCCAAGAAGGGGCGAACACTGAAGCTTTCTTT. This sequence encodes CASSQEGANTEAFF.

This clonotype was found a few times. The V and J genes are TRBV6-1 and TRBJ1-6; D is possibly TRBD1 (6 bases). Germline V gene data show CDR1 as MNHNS and CDR2 as SASEGT. Trimming removed 3 bases from V and 9 bases from J, with 15 bases in between. This CDR3 spans 15 amino acids. The CDR3 nucleotides are TGTGCCAGCAGTGAGGGGACATTCTGGATTTCACCCCTCCACTTT. Protein: CASSEGTFWISPLHF.

The chain has TRBV15 and TRBJ2-5; D is possibly TRBD1 or TRBD2 (5 bases each). The germline V gene encodes CDR1 LNHNV and CDR2 YYDKDF (reference sequence). The CDR3 consists of 13 residues. V was shortened by 5 bases and J by 0 bases, with 7 bases between the two germline ends. In DNA, the CDR3 is TGTGCCACCAGCGGGGGATACCAAGAGACCCAGTACTTC. It is translated as CATSGGYQETQYF.

This rearrangement joins TRBV11-1 to TRBJ2-5; D remains unclear. Trimming shortened V by 4 bases and J by 2 bases, and 14 bases separated the two germline ends. CDR1 is SGHAT, CDR2 FQDESV, per germline (reference sequence). The CDR3 is 15 residues long. The CDR3 region is CASSSKLRNQETQYF. As DNA, the CDR3 is TGTGCCAGCAGCTCTAAACTGAGAAATCAAGAGACCCAGTACTTC.

The V and J genes are TRBV11-1 and TRBJ2-1; D not certain. V was shortened by 5 bases and J by 4 bases, with 9 bases between the two germline ends. The germline V gene encodes CDR1 SGHAT and CDR2 FQDESV (reference sequence). There are 13 residues in the CDR3. CDR3 loop: CASSTTAYNEQFF. The CDR3 DNA is TGTGCCAGCAGCACGACGGCTTACAATGAGCAGTTCTTC. Based on the CDR3 plus reference TRBV11-1 and TRBJ2-1, the full variable domain is EAEVAQSPRYKITEKSQAVAFWCDPISGHATLYWYRQILGQGPELLVQFQDESVVDDSQLPKDRFSAERLKGVDSTLKIQPAELGDSAMYLCASSTTAYNEQFFGPGTRLTVL.

The J gene is TRBJ2-7, the V gene TRBV6-5, with TRBD2 matching 11 bases. Germline lookup yields CDR1 MNHEY and CDR2 SVGAGI. This CDR3 comprises 16 residues. After removal of 5 bases from V and 7 bases from J, the junction contained 13 bases not matched to a gene. DNA for the CDR3: TGTGCCAGCAGTGGACTAGCGGGCTTGAATGAAACGGAGCAGTACTTC. It encodes CASSGLAGLNETEQYF.

The chain employs TRBV20-1 and TRBJ2-7; no clear D gene. This CDR3 has 13 amino acids. The germline V and J ends were trimmed by 2 bases and 1 base, with 9 bases remaining between them. Germline-derived CDR1 and CDR2 are DFQATT and SNEGSKA (reference sequence). The CDR3 sequence: CSARSQKSYEQYF. Here the CDR3 DNA reads TGCAGTGCTAGAAGCCAGAAGTCCTACGAGCAGTACTTC.

The V call is TRBV7-9, the J call TRBJ1-5; 7 nucleotides align to TRBD1. The CDR3 extends over 15 amino acids. Germline CDR1 SEHNR, CDR2 FQNEAQ (reference sequence). Trimming cost V 3 bases and J 7 bases; bases outside gene matches: 9. CDR3 sequence (DNA): TGTGCCAGCAGCTTGGGGGGCCCAGGGGGACAGCCCCAGCATTTT. This sequence encodes CASSLGGPGGQPQHF.

The chain has TRBV10-3 and TRBJ1-1, with 10 bases matching TRBD1. J gave up 7 bases and V 6 bases, and 2 bases lay outside the gene matches. The V gene's germline CDR1 is ENHRY and CDR2 SYGVKD. The CDR3 covers 12 residues. For the CDR3, the DNA is TGTGCCATCAGGGACAGGGGGGATGAAGCTTTCTTT. The encoded protein is CAIRDRGDEAFF.

The chain is built from TRBV5-1 and TRBJ1-1; a possible D gene is TRBD1 (6 bases). Trimming removed 2 bases from V and 0 bases from J, with 8 bases in between. CDR1 is SGHRS, CDR2 YFSETQ, per germline. The CDR3 is 14 amino acids. The CDR3 coding sequence is TGCGCCAGCAGCTTTACAGGGATGAACACTGAAGCTTTCTTT. Translation gives CASSFTGMNTEAFF.

The chain couples TRBV20-1 to TRBJ1-2; TRBD1 is a possible D gene (5 bases). Germline V gene data show CDR1 as DFQATT and CDR2 as SNEGSKA (reference sequence). V lost 6 bases and J 4 bases, leaving 30 bases between the germline ends. There are 18 residues in the CDR3. The CDR3 DNA reads TGCAGTGCGCTACTAAGTCGGGGCGGGGGGAGGGGAGGCTATGGCTACACCTTC. Its protein is CSALLSRGGGRGGYGYTF.

The chain combines TRBV28 with TRBJ1-2; D not certain. The CDR3 contains 13 residues. Trimming took off 4 bases at V and 7 bases at J, with 13 bases between the two ends. Germline loops: CDR1 MDHEN, CDR2 SYDVKM. The CDR3, as DNA: TGTGCCAGCAGTTCCGGGGAGGGCCGTGGCTACACCTTC. This translates into CASSSGEGRGYTF.

This chain uses TRBV14 with TRBJ1-2; unclear D gene. The CDR3 length is 13 residues. Between the trimmed V and J ends, which lost 3 bases and 4 bases, there was a span of 9 bases. CDR1 is SGHDN, CDR2 FVKESK, per germline. The chain's CDR3 is CASSQGMGYGYTF. Written as DNA, the CDR3 is TGTGCCAGCAGCCAGGGGATGGGCTATGGCTACACCTTC.

The V and J genes are TRBV6-5 and TRBJ1-5; unclear D gene. Trimming removed 2 bases at V and 0 bases at J, with 8 bases between. The germline CDR1 and CDR2 sequences are MNHEY and SVGAGI. The CDR3 runs to 15 residues. The CDR3 loop reads CASSYGVHSNQPQHF. The CDR3 nucleotides read TGTGCCAGCAGTTACGGAGTCCATAGCAATCAGCCCCAGCATTTT.

The J gene is TRBJ1-1, the V gene TRBV19; D is possibly TRBD1 (6 bases). The germline V and J ends were trimmed by 2 bases and 2 bases, with 15 bases remaining between them. The germline CDR1 and CDR2 sequences are LNHDA and SQIVND (reference sequence). CDR3 length equals 16 residues. This CDR3 reads CASSILRGAYNTEAFF. CDR3 DNA sequence: TGTGCCAGTAGTATATTGCGGGGGGCCTATAACACTGAAGCTTTCTTT.

The table lists this clonotype with many counts. The chain employs TRBV7-9 and TRBJ1-3; D is ambiguous. Germline V CDR1 and CDR2: SEHNR, FQNEAQ (reference sequence). The CDR3 runs to 15 residues. V lost 2 bases and J lost 4, with 12 bases in between. The CDR3 loop reads CASSLSEVSGNTIYF. As DNA, the CDR3 is TGTGCCAGCAGCTTAAGTGAGGTATCAGGAAACACCATATATTTT. The full variable domain, completed using reference TRBV7-9 and TRBJ1-3, is DTGVSQNPRHKITKRGQNVTFRCDPISEHNRLYWYRQTLGQGPEFLTYFQNEAQLEKSRLLSDRFSAERPKGSFSTLEIQRTEQGDSAMYLCASSLSEVSGNTIYFGEGSWLTVV.

This clonotype was counted only a few times. The chain recombines TRBV4-2 with TRBJ2-1, with 9 bases identical to TRBD1. The CDR3 extends over 17 amino acids. With 2 bases clipped from V and 2 bases from J, the junction kept 7 bases outside the gene matches. CDR1 and CDR2 (germline): LGHNA, YNFKEQ. DNA for the CDR3: TGTGCCAGCAGCCAACCAGGACAGGGGAAGGCCTACAATGAGCAGTTCTTC. Translated: CASSQPGQGKAYNEQFF.

V gene TRBV6-1 combines with J gene TRBJ1-5; D remains ambiguous. CDR3 size: 16 residues. Germline CDR1 MNHNS, CDR2 SASEGT. V lost 3 bases and J 0 bases, leaving 12 bases between the germline ends. CDR3 DNA: TGTGCCAGCAGTGACGGCAGGAGAAATAGCAATCAGCCCCAGCATTTT. It specifies CASSDGRRNSNQPQHF.

This clonotype was found a few times. The CDR3 reads CASSWSGTVQETQYF. As DNA, the CDR3 is TGTGCCAGCAGTTGGTCCGGGACAGTACAAGAGACCCAGTACTTC. The chain uses TRBV27 and TRBJ2-5; 7 bases fit TRBD1. The CDR3 contains 15 residues. Germline V gene lookup returns CDR1 MNHEY and CDR2 SMNVEV (reference sequence). With V trimmed by 4 bases and J by 2 bases, 7 bases remained unmatched.

The rearrangement joins TRBV12-5 to TRBJ2-5, with TRBD2 identical over 8 bases. The CDR3 totals 15 residues. CDR1 is LGHNT, CDR2 FRNRAP, per germline. Trimming removed 5 bases from V and 5 bases from J; junction bases left unmatched: 10. As DNA, the CDR3 is TGTGCTAGTGGTACCTCAGCGGGAGAGAGGGAGACCCAGTACTTC. It codes for CASGTSAGERETQYF.

This clonotype was recorded a few times. The genes are TRBV24-1 and TRBJ2-7, with 7 bases matching TRBD2. The trim removed 4 bases at V and 2 bases at J, leaving 10 bases unmatched. The CDR3 contains 16 residues. CDR1 and CDR2 (germline): KGHDR, SFDVKD. CDR3 residues: CATSDSDGRGAYEQYF. The CDR3 DNA is TGTGCCACCAGTGACTCGGACGGACGGGGGGCCTACGAGCAGTACTTC.

This clonotype showed up just a few times. This chain uses TRBV5-1 with TRBJ2-5, with D maybe TRBD2 (6 bases). Between the trimmed V and J ends, which lost 2 bases and 4 bases, there was a span of 15 bases. Germline V CDR1 and CDR2: SGHRS, YFSETQ. There are 15 residues in the CDR3. Written as DNA, the CDR3 is TGCGCCAGCAGCTTCGGTGGGTCCGGGGGAGAGACCCAGTACTTC. This encodes CASSFGGSGGETQYF.

A few counts support this clonotype. CDR3 residues: CASSESMNEQFF. CDR3 DNA sequence: TGTGCCAGCAGCGAGAGCATGAATGAGCAGTTCTTC. The chain carries TRBV9 and TRBJ2-1; D remains unclear. Germline CDR1 reads SGDLS; CDR2 reads YYNGEE. CDR3 length equals 12 residues. The V and J ends lost 3 bases and 7 bases respectively, with 8 bases between them.